This paragraph covers one TCR beta chain sequence. The antigen it recognizes is unknown. No base quality values were provided; no much bigger clone lies one nucleotide off. This record belongs to a study of blood T cells in healthy people across ages (dated by TCRdb to the mid-2010s). Broadly, across the study: In model experiments, template switching captured roughly one uniquely barcoded TCR beta cDNA molecule for every two T cells. Using deep sequencing normalized with unique cDNA molecular identifiers, the study measured how TCR beta repertoire diversity changes with age. To avoid experimental bias, donors of different ages were randomly spread across the sequencing lanes. The donors were split into four age groups: young (average around 15 years), middle-aged (roughly 39), aged (approximately 60) and long-lived (roughly 77). Two additional independent replicas of 1 million unique cDNA reads from the same blood draw were analyzed for two donors (one aged 18 to 30 and one aged 80 or older). Broad study findings and their caveats: Because the CMV infection status of the donors was unknown, age-related changes in expanded clonotypes may potentially have been confounded. Observed TCR beta diversity correlated strongly with the percentage of naive T cells measured by flow cytometry. Since profiling was done on bulk unsorted PBMCs, naive and antigen-experienced compartments could not be conclusively compared. Compared with the aged group, more naive CD4+ T cells, fewer expanded clones and increased TCR diversity were shown by the long-lived group, suggesting age selection. As age increased, observed TCR beta diversity per million T cells dropped in a roughly linear way, and a significant reduction was already evident by age around 41. Estimates of total diversity based on one million sequenced T cells were considered lower bounds and underestimates.

CDR3 length: 13 amino acids, cysteine to phenylalanine. Solely the CDR3 DNA is kept, with 39 bases framed from the first base. V is pared back by 6 bases and J by 5 bases, with 16 bases lying between the germline termini. CDR1 and CDR2 are drawn from the germline V gene (reference sequence): DFQATT, SNEGSKA. The approximately 40 donors, aged roughly 6 to 95 years, were systemically healthy Caucasian individuals from Russia. Each donor gave 8 to 10 milliliters of peripheral blood, drawn into EDTA-treated Vacutainer tubes. Ficoll-Paque density-gradient centrifugation was used to isolate PBMCs, with at least 6 million obtained per sample. Trizol reagent was used to extract total RNA from the PBMCs, yielding at least 5.5 micrograms per sample. For every donor, an aliquot of PBMCs went through flow cytometry to measure the percentages of naive CD45RAhigh/CD27high T cells. Library preparation employed 5' RACE. Sequencer: Illumina HiSeq 2500. The second PCR ran for roughly 6 to 11 cycles and used a J-beta primer mix along with a sample-barcoded 5' primer. Each TCR beta cDNA molecule received a unique molecular identifier from a template-switch 5' adaptor carrying 12 random nucleotides. Each sample yielded at least 2.5 million CDR3-containing paired-end reads. All of the RNA was converted into first-strand cDNA using the Mint cDNA synthesis kit, with a TRBC-specific oligonucleotide serving as the primer. All cDNA was treated with uracil-DNA glycosylase and then went through a first 18-cycle PCR with the universal primers M1SS and BC2_uni_R. Per the original workflow: For normalization, 1 million high-quality reads, each with a distinct molecular identifier, were randomly selected from each sample. Instead of being binned into consensus sequences, reads that shared molecular identifiers were thrown out. MiTCR, with a Q25 quality threshold and the strictest error-elimination algorithm, was used for CDR3 identification, clonotype clustering and error correction. A nonparametric unseen species model with Euler transformation was used to estimate a lower bound on total TCR beta diversity. The public reads were quality trimmed at Q25 with fastp and then assembled into clones with MiXCR by TCRdb, keeping productive beta chains. Every entry covers one CDR3 protein and lists the most common genes and DNA from its rows. TCRdb assigned the V and J calls; the authors' analysis was not used. This sample comprises about 1.4 million distinct CDR3 sequences, roughly 59% of them detected only once. Approximately 7% of the sample belongs to the ten largest clones.

Sequenced input: blood. The sequence derives from a man aged 18 to 29 in good health. This chain joins TRBV20-1 to TRBJ2-5; perhaps TRBD1 is the D gene, with 5 bases matching. The bases are TGCAGTGCCCGAAGGGGTAGTTGGGAGACCCAGTACTTC. Its coded protein is CSARRGSWETQYF.